These 9 T cell receptor beta chains came from one sample sequenced in a study of control samples from healthy donors and cancer patients. Profiled with immunoSEQ multiplex PCR; TCRdb holds only in-frame clones, not every one. This sample has more than 95,000 clones, with roughly 84% found just once. Material for sequencing was blood. The source of these receptors is a man younger than 35 in good health.

The chain combines TRBV28 with TRBJ1-2; D not resolved. The V end was cut by 2 bases, the J end by 5 bases, with 12 bases between. This CDR3 region has 14 residues. The germline V gene has CDR1 MDHEN and CDR2 SYDVKM. The CDR3 coding sequence is TGTGCCAGCAGTTTAAGTTCAAGGGTGTATGGCTACACCTTC. Its protein is CASSLSSRVYGYTF.

This chain links TRBV15 with TRBJ1-2, with D unresolved. From germline, CDR1 is LNHNV and CDR2 YYDKDF (reference sequence). V lost 4 bases and J 6 bases, leaving 12 bases between the germline ends. The length of the CDR3 is 13 residues. The CDR3 coding sequence is TGTGCCACCAGCAACCTGGCATCTGATGGCTACACCTTC. It encodes CATSNLASDGYTF.

This chain links TRBV7-3 with TRBJ1-1; D remains ambiguous. Germline CDR1 reads SGHTA; CDR2 reads FQGTGA. Trimming shortened V by 3 bases and J by 4 bases, and 12 bases separated the two germline ends. CDR3 length: 14 residues. The CDR3 is CASSFGTEGTEAFF. The CDR3 DNA reads as TGTGCCAGCAGCTTCGGCACCGAGGGCACTGAAGCTTTCTTT.

The chain couples TRBV11-2 to TRBJ2-7; 8 nucleotides agree with TRBD2. CDR1 SGHAT and CDR2 FQNNGV come from the germline V gene. The junction had 14 bases not matched to a gene; V was cut back by 5 bases and J by 11 bases. This CDR3 contains 14 residues. CDR3 in amino acids: CASSPALAGGTEYF. In nucleotides, the CDR3 is TGTGCCAGCAGCCCCGCTCTGGCGGGGGGAACGGAGTACTTC.

The V call is TRBV27, the J call TRBJ1-4; no firm D call. Germline CDR1 reads MNHEY; CDR2 reads SMNVEV (reference sequence). The CDR3 has 15 amino acids. V was cut by 7 bases and J by 8 bases, with 20 bases left in between. The CDR3 sequence: CASTLTGGVQEKLFF. The CDR3 bases are TGTGCCAGCACCCTTACGGGTGGGGTCCAAGAAAAACTGTTTTTT.

This clone was observed once. The CDR3 region is CASSVRQGAAYEQYF. CDR3 in DNA: TGCGCCAGCAGCGTCCGACAGGGGGCGGCCTACGAGCAGTACTTC. V and J are TRBV5-1 and TRBJ2-7; 10 nucleotides line up with TRBD1. Germline-derived CDR1 and CDR2 are SGHRS and YFSETQ. V was pared by 4 bases and J by 2 bases, with 6 bases of the junction left unmatched. CDR3 length: 15 amino acids.

The table lists this clone with a few counts. The rearrangement links TRBV9 to TRBJ2-1; 14 bases agree with TRBD2. The CDR3 runs 18 residues. V gave up 0 bases and J gave up 8 bases; unmatched junction bases: 10. Germline CDR1 SGDLS, CDR2 YYNGEE. CDR3 DNA sequence: TGTGCCAGCAGCGTAGGACTAGCGGGAGGGGGGATCGGTGATGAGCAGTTCTTC. Its protein product is CASSVGLAGGGIGDEQFF.

Written as DNA, the CDR3 is TGTGCCAGCTCGATGGGCAGAGACAATGAGCAGTTCTTC. Protein sequence: CASSMGRDNEQFF. The chain combines TRBV2 with TRBJ2-1; D not certain. From germline, CDR1 is SNHLY and CDR2 FYNNEI. V was shortened by 8 bases and J by 5 bases, with 13 bases between the two germline ends. The CDR3 runs 13 residues.

The chain joins TRBV27 to TRBJ2-1; the match to TRBD2 covers 9 bases. With V trimmed by 4 bases and J by 7 bases, 17 bases remained unmatched. There are 18 residues in the CDR3. The V gene's germline CDR1 is MNHEY and CDR2 SMNVEV (reference sequence). The CDR3 DNA reads as TGTGCCAGCAGTTCCCTCTCCTTGACTAGCGGAGAGGGGAATGAGCAGTTCTTC. It translates to CASSSLSLTSGEGNEQFF.